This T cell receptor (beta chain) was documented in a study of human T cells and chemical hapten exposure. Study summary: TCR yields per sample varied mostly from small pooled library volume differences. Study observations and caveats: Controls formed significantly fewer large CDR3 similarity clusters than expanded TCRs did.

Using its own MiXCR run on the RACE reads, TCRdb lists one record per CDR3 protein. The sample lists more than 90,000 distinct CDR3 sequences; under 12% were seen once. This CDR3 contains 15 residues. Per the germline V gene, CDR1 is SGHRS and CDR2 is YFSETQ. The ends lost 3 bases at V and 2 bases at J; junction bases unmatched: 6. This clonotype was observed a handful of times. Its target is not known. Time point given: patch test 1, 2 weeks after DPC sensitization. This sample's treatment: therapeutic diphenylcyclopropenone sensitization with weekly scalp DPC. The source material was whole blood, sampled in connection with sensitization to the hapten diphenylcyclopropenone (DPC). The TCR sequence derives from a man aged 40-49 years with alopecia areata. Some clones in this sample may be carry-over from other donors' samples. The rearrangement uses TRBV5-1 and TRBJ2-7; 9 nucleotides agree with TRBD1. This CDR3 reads CASSSRQGGTYEQYF. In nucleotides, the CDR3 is TGCGCCAGCAGCTCTCGACAGGGGGGTACCTACGAGCAGTACTTC.